This T cell receptor beta chain originates from a study of shared clonotypes between healthy human individuals. Each donor was a Caucasian adult residing in Nashville, Tennessee. This clone was seen only once. Clones were sequenced by immunoSEQ multiplex PCR, and TCRdb holds only the in-frame ones, with some missing. Of 450,000 to 650,000 clones listed, around 77% were seen once; the top ten hold 12%. The CDR3 extends over 15 amino acids. V lost 6 bases to trimming and J lost 2 bases; unmatched junction nucleotides: 3. Germline V gene sequence: CDR1 ENHRY, CDR2 SYGVKD. The source is a woman aged 35 to 49 in good health. Some clones in this sample may be carry-over from other donors' samples. V and J are TRBV10-3 and TRBJ2-7; 14 bases are a match to TRBD2. Sequences were obtained from PBMCs. DNA for the CDR3: TGTGCCATCAGAAGGACTAGCGGGGGGACCTACGAGCAGTACTTC. Translating gives CAIRRTSGGTYEQYF.